A selection of T cell receptor beta chains follows, all from one sample in a study of ipilimumab plus nivolumab after autologous stem cell transplantation. The assay was immunoSEQ multiplex PCR, and TCRdb's table has in-frame clones only and misses some. Of 35,000 to 50,000 clones detected, about 88% appear once; the ten largest clones hold about 0.88%. This material consisted of PBMCs, taken in a trial of ipilimumab plus nivolumab as post-transplant consolidation. The receptors stem from a male donor with multiple myeloma. CDR3s include the opening cysteine and the closing phenylalanine or tryptophan. The order of the fields is J gene, D gene, V gene, clone size, CDR3 protein, CDR3 DNA. D genes are given only for firm matches. Size is stated for part of the rows, as once, few or many counts, or as a class when the clone is expanded.

TRBJ1-4	NA	TRBV7-2	once	CASSLLWGANEKLFF	TGTGCCAGCAGCTTATTGTGGGGTGCTAATGAAAAACTGTTTTTT
TRBJ2-7	NA	TRBV6-1	NA	CASSLDYHSSYEQYF	TGTGCCAGCAGCCTCGACTACCACAGCTCCTACGAGCAGTACTTC
TRBJ2-3	NA	TRBV5-1	NA	CASSSTGTTSTDTQYF	TGCGCCAGCAGCTCTACCGGGACAACTAGCACAGATACGCAGTATTTT
TRBJ2-6	NA	TRBV19	once	CASKSSSGANVLTF	TGTGCCAGTAAGAGCTCCTCTGGGGCCAACGTCCTGACTTTC
TRBJ1-5	NA	TRBV27	NA	CASSLLDGNQPQHF	TGTGCCAGCAGTTTACTGGACGGCAATCAGCCCCAGCATTTT
TRBJ2-7	TRBD2	TRBV6-1	once	CASSVTSGSSYEQYF	TGTGCCAGCAGTGTAACTAGCGGCAGCTCCTACGAGCAGTACTTC
TRBJ1-6	TRBD1	TRBV27	few	CASSLMTGGANSPLHF	TGTGCCAGCAGTTTAATGACAGGGGGCGCAAATTCACCCCTCCACTTT
TRBJ2-7	TRBD2	TRBV7-2	NA	CASSFNRREGQYF	TGTGCCAGCAGCTTCAACCGGCGGGAGGGTCAGTACTTC
TRBJ2-3	TRBD2	TRBV18	NA	CASSPLSAGAGTDTQYF	TGTGCCAGCTCACCACTTTCGGCGGGAGCGGGCACAGATACGCAGTATTTT
TRBJ1-4	TRBD1	TRBV4-1	once	CASSQAPGQPNEKLFF	TGCGCCAGCAGCCAGGCCCCGGGACAGCCTAATGAAAAACTGTTTTTT
TRBJ1-2	NA	TRBV12-5	once	CASGRYGGRGYTF	TGTGCTAGTGGTCGTTATGGGGGTAGAGGCTACACCTTC
TRBJ2-7	TRBD2	TRBV23-1	NA	CASSQRGDPRYAYEQYF	TGCGCCAGCAGTCAACGGGGGGATCCCCGTTATGCGTACGAGCAGTACTTC
TRBJ1-1	NA	TRBV15	NA	CATSRGGRGLEAFF	TGTGCCACCAGCAGAGGGGGGAGGGGCCTTGAAGCTTTCTTT
TRBJ1-3	NA	TRBV4-2	once	CASSQEGDVNTIYF	TGTGCCAGCAGCCAAGAGGGAGATGTAAACACCATATATTTT
TRBJ2-7	TRBD2	TRBV5-5	NA	CASSFGGVGYEQYF	TGTGCCAGCAGCTTCGGGGGGGTCGGCTACGAGCAGTACTTC
TRBJ2-5	NA	TRBV15	NA	CATSRDRGGETQYF	TGTGCCACCAGCAGAGATAGGGGTGGAGAGACCCAGTACTTC
TRBJ1-1	NA	TRBV19	NA	CASSINENTEAFF	TGTGCCAGTAGTATCAATGAGAACACTGAAGCTTTCTTT
TRBJ2-2	NA	TRBV7-9	NA	CASSSQGPGELFF	TGTGCCAGCAGTTCACAGGGACCCGGGGAGCTGTTTTTT
TRBJ1-3	TRBD1	TRBV9	NA	CASSARTGTGNTIYF	TGTGCCAGCAGCGCCAGGACAGGGACCGGAAACACCATATATTTT
TRBJ2-3	NA	TRBV6-1	NA	CASSMSDTQYF	TGTGCCAGCAGCATGTCCGATACGCAGTATTTT
TRBJ1-4	NA	TRBV15	once	CAISRDGAYYEKLFF	TGTGCCATCAGCAGAGATGGCGCGTACTATGAAAAACTGTTTTTT
TRBJ1-1	NA	TRBV15	NA	CATSRPGSRVTEAFF	TGTGCCACCAGCAGACCGGGGTCGAGGGTCACTGAAGCTTTCTTT
TRBJ2-7	NA	TRBV5-1	NA	CASSLYGVSSYEQYF	TGCGCCAGCAGCTTGTACGGGGTAAGCTCCTACGAGCAGTACTTC
TRBJ2-3	TRBD1	TRBV5-6	NA	CASSALGTGGFDTQYF	TGTGCCAGCAGCGCCTTGGGGACAGGGGGTTTCGATACGCAGTATTTT
TRBJ1-1	NA	TRBV18	NA	CASSPNPGNTEAFF	TGTGCCAGCTCACCAAACCCAGGAAACACTGAAGCTTTCTTT
TRBJ1-2	NA	TRBV7-2	NA	CASSLVTGTNYGYTF	TGTGCCAGCAGCTTAGTAACAGGAACGAACTATGGCTACACCTTC
TRBJ2-3	NA	TRBV5-4	NA	CASSSQTSGSTDTQYF	TGTGCCAGCAGCTCACAAACTAGTGGCAGCACAGATACGCAGTATTTT
TRBJ1-6	NA	TRBV7-9	NA	CASSLSSSYNSPLHF	TGTGCCAGCAGCTTAAGTAGCTCCTATAATTCACCCCTCCACTTT
TRBJ2-7	TRBD1	TRBV27	NA	CASSRSGTGDYEQYF	TGTGCCAGCAGTAGATCCGGGACAGGGGACTACGAGCAGTACTTC
TRBJ1-1	NA	TRBV7-8	NA	CASSYDSLPNTEAFF	TGTGCCAGCAGCTACGACAGCCTCCCCAACACTGAAGCTTTCTTT
TRBJ1-1	NA	TRBV2	NA	CASRRVGTEAFF	TGTGCCAGCAGACGGGTTGGGACTGAAGCTTTCTTT
TRBJ1-6	NA	TRBV18	NA	CASSPAGDSPLHF	TGTGCCAGCTCTCCGGCGGGGGATTCACCCCTCCACTTT
TRBJ2-3	TRBD2	TRBV6-6	NA	CASSLGSGGLTDTQYF	TGTGCCAGCAGCCTCGGGAGCGGGGGCTTAACAGATACGCAGTATTTT
TRBJ2-1	TRBD1	TRBV5-1	NA	CASSWTGTENNEQFF	TGCGCCAGCAGCTGGACCGGGACAGAAAACAATGAGCAGTTCTTC
TRBJ1-2	NA	TRBV4-2	once	CASSQDSRRYLYGYTF	TGTGCCAGCAGCCAAGATTCGCGGCGGTACCTCTATGGCTACACCTTC
TRBJ2-6	NA	TRBV27	once	CASSRTAFPSGANVLTF	TGTGCCAGCAGTCGGACAGCTTTCCCATCTGGGGCCAACGTCCTGACTTTC
TRBJ2-3	NA	TRBV7-9	NA	CASSSRSGTDTQYF	TGTGCCAGCAGCTCTCGGAGTGGCACAGATACGCAGTATTTT
TRBJ1-5	NA	TRBV2	NA	CASSGDLGGGQPQHF	TGTGCCAGCAGTGGGGACCTCGGGGGAGGTCAGCCCCAGCATTTT
TRBJ2-3	TRBD1	TRBV29-1	NA	CSVSGTGDFDTQYF	TGCAGCGTTTCCGGGACAGGGGATTTTGATACGCAGTATTTT
TRBJ2-7	NA	TRBV29-1	NA	CSARGPGAYEQYF	TGCAGCGCCAGGGGCCCCGGGGCCTACGAGCAGTACTTC
TRBJ1-2	NA	TRBV4-1	NA	CASSPRGGANYGYTF	TGCGCCAGCAGCCCCCGGGGAGGGGCTAACTATGGCTACACCTTC
TRBJ2-2	TRBD1	TRBV5-1	NA	CASSKEQGAGELFF	TGCGCCAGCAGCAAGGAACAGGGGGCCGGGGAGCTGTTTTTT
TRBJ1-2	NA	TRBV19	few	CASSMESSSNYGYTF	TGTGCCAGTAGTATGGAGAGCTCGAGCAACTATGGCTACACCTTC
TRBJ1-2	NA	TRBV6-6	once	CASSYTPGARGYTF	TGTGCCAGCAGTTATACCCCCGGCGCGCGGGGCTACACCTTC
TRBJ1-2	NA	TRBV29-1	medium-sized	CSVRGTYGYTF	TGCAGCGTAAGGGGGACCTATGGCTACACCTTC
TRBJ2-6	TRBD2	TRBV7-9	once	CASSLGLATPTGANVLTF	TGTGCCAGCAGCTTAGGACTAGCGACTCCCACTGGGGCCAACGTCCTGACTTTC
TRBJ2-5	TRBD2	TRBV5-1	once	CASSLTSGGQETQYF	TGCGCCAGCAGCTTGACTAGCGGGGGACAAGAGACCCAGTACTTC
TRBJ2-2	TRBD1	TRBV19	NA	CASRRQGANTGELFF	TGTGCCAGTAGGAGGCAGGGGGCGAACACCGGGGAGCTGTTTTTT
TRBJ2-5	NA	TRBV6-6	NA	CASSYSRGKETQYF	TGTGCCAGCAGTTACTCGAGGGGAAAAGAGACCCAGTACTTC
TRBJ2-3	TRBD2	TRBV27	NA	CASSHSGGEGDTQYF	TGTGCCAGCAGCCACTCCGGGGGGGAGGGGGATACGCAGTATTTT